This T cell receptor beta chain was profiled in a study of blood T cell repertoires in COVID-19. TCRdb's table, derived via immunoSEQ multiplex PCR, lists solely in-frame clones and lacks some. The table lists fewer than 250,000 clones, 86% of them singletons, with 3% to 4% in the top ten. The origin of this receptor is a woman aged 35 to 49 with acute COVID-19. Sample: PBMCs or T cells enriched from blood (not recorded which).

As DNA, the CDR3 is TGTGCCAGCAGCTTGCCTAGCGGGGGGAATGAGCAGTTCTTC. Residues: CASSLPSGGNEQFF. J is TRBJ2-1 and V is TRBV5-5; 11 nucleotides align to TRBD2. The CDR3 covers 14 residues. Trimming at V came to 1 base and at J to 7 bases, leaving 1 base not matched to a gene. From germline, CDR1 is SGHKS and CDR2 YYEKEE (reference sequence). Based on the CDR3 plus reference TRBV5-5 and TRBJ2-1, the full variable domain is DAGVTQSPTHLIKTRGQQVTLRCSPISGHKSVSWYQQVLGQGPQFIFQYYEKEERGRGNFPDRFSARQFPNYSSELNVNALLLGDSALYLCASSLPSGGNEQFFGPGTRLTVL.